This T cell receptor (beta chain) emerged from a study of blood T cell repertoires in COVID-19. For the study at large: The United States, Italy and Spain supplied acute and convalescent COVID-19 samples. T cells, B-cell-depleted T cells, or PBMCs provided the cDNA or gDNA that served as material.

V was shortened by 5 bases and J by 6 bases, with 16 bases between the two germline ends. This CDR3 has 14 residues. CDR1 and CDR2 (germline): MNHEY, SMNVEV (reference sequence). Original methodology: Amplification of reference gene primers was used by the study to estimate nucleated cell counts. The table came from immunoSEQ multiplex PCR; TCRdb's copy has only in-frame clones and leaves some out. Clonal size and the V and J genes are those of that table, whereas D and trimming came from the DNA. The profile covers 250,000 or so clones, with 84% appearing a single time and around 2.4% taken by the ten largest.

This TCR was recovered from a middle-aged man who had recovered from COVID-19. The chain carries TRBV27 and TRBJ1-2; D is possibly TRBD1 (6 bases). Sequencing used peripheral blood. CDR3 sequence: CASSRLDSRHGYTF. The CDR3 nucleotides are TGTGCCAGCAGTCGTTTGGACAGTAGGCATGGCTACACCTTC.